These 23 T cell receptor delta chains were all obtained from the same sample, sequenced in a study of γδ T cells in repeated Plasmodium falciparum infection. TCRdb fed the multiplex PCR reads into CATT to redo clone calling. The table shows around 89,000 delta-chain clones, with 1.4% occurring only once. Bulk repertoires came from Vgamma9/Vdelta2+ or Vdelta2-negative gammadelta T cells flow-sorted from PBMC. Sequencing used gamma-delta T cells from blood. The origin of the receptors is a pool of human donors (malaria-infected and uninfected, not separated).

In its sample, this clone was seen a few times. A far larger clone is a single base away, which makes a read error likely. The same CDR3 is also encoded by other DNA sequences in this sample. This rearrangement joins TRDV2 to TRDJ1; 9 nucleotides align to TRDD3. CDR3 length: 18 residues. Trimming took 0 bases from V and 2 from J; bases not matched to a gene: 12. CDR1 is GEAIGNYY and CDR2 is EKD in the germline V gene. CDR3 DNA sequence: TGTGCCTGTGACACCTTCCGCACACCTGGGGGATCGACCGATAAACTCATCTTT. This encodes CACDTFRTPGGSTDKLIF.

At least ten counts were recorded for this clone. The CDR3 nucleotides read TGTGCTCTTGGGGAACCGGCCGCGCCAGGGTTACTGGGGGATACGTGCGTAAAACTCATCTTT. Translation gives CALGEPAAPGLLGDTCVKLIF. J is TRDJ1 and V is TRDV1; 13 bases are shared with TRDD3. The CDR3 sequence is 21 residues long. CDR1 and CDR2 (germline): TSWWSYY, QGS. V dropped 1 base and J dropped 8; count of bases not matched to a gene: 22.

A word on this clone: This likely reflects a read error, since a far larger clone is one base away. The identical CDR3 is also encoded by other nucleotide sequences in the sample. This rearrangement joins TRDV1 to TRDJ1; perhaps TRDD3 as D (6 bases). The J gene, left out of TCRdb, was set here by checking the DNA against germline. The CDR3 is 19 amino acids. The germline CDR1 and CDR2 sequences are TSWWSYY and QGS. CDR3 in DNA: TGCGCTCTTGGTTTCCCTACGTGGGACTGGGACCTTTACACCGATAAACTCATCTTT. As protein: CALGFPTWDWDLYTDKLIF.

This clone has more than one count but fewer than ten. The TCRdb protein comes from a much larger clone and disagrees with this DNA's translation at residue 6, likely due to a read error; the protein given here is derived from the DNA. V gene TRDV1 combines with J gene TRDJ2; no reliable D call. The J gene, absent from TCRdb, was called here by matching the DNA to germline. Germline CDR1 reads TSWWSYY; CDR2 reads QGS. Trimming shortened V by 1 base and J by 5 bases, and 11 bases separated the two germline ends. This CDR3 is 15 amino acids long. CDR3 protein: CALGERPYRTAQLFF. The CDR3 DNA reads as TGTGCTCTTGGGGAACGGCCTTACCGCACAGCACAACTCTTCTTT.

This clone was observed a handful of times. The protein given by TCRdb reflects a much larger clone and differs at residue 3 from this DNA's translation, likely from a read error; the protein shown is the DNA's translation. As DNA, the CDR3 is TGTGCCCGTGACAATACTGGGGGATACTCCTGGGACACCCGACAGATGTTTTTC. It is translated as CARDNTGGYSWDTRQMFF. The chain recombines TRDV2 with TRDJ3, with 11 nucleotides matching TRDD3. Here the J gene came from matching the DNA to germline, since TCRdb omits it. Germline V CDR1 and CDR2: GEAIGNYY, EKD. The CDR3 is 18 residues long.

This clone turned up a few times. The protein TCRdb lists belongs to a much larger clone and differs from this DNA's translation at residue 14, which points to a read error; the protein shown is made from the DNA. The CDR3 nucleotides read TGTGCCTGTGACAAAAGGGGATACGCCCGCCAAAAACTCACCTTT. Translated, it gives CACDKRGYARQKLTF. With the J gene uncalled, the V gene is TRDV2; whether TRDD3, the table's D call, matches the DNA was not checked. The CDR3 sequence is 15 residues long. The germline CDR1 and CDR2 sequences are GEAIGNYY and EKD.

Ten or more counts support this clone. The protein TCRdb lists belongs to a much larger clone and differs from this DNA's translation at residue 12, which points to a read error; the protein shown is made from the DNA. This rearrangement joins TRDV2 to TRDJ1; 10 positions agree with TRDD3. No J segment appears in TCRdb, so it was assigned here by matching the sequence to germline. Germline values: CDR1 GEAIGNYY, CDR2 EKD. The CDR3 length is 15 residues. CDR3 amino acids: CACDLLGDNTDRLIF. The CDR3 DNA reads TGTGCCTGTGATCTTCTGGGGGATAACACCGATAGACTCATCTTT.

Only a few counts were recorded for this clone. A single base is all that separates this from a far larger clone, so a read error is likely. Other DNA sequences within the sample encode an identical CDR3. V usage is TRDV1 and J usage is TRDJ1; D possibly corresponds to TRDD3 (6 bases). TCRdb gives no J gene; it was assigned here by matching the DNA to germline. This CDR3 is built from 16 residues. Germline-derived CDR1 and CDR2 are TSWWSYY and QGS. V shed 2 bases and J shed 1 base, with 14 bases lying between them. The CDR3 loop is CALGESGGGPTDKLIF. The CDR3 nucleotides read TGTGCTCTTGGGGAAAGCGGGGGGGGACCCACCGATAAACTCATCTTT.

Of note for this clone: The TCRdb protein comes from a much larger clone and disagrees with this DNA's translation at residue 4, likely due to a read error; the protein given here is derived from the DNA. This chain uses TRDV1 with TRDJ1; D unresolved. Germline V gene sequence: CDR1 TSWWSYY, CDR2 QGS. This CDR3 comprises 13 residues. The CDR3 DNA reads TGTGCTCTTAGGGAAGCCTACACCGATAAACTCATCTTT. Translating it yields CALREAYTDKLIF.

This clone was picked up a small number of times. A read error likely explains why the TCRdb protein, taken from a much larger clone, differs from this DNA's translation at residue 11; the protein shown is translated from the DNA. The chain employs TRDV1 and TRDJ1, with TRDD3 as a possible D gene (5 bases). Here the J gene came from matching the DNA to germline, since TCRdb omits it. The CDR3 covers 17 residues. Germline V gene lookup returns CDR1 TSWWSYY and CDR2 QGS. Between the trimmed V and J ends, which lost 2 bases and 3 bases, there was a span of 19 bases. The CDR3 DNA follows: TGTGCTCTTGGGGAATCAAACTCTGGGATCCCTTCCGATAAACTCATCTTT. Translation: CALGESNSGIPSDKLIF.

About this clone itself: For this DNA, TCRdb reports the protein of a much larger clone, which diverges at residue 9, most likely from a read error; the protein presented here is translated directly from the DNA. CDR3 sequence reads: CACDTGGGVYDNKLIF. CDR3 nucleotide sequence: TGTGCCTGTGACACCGGAGGTGGGGTATACGACAATAAACTCATCTTT. The chain links TRDV2 to TRDJ1; possibly TRDD3 for D (5 bases). TCRdb is silent on the J gene; assignment here came from matching the DNA to germline. This CDR3 has 16 amino acids. Trimming left V 0 bases short and J 6 bases short, with 19 bases between. Germline loops: CDR1 GEAIGNYY, CDR2 EKD.

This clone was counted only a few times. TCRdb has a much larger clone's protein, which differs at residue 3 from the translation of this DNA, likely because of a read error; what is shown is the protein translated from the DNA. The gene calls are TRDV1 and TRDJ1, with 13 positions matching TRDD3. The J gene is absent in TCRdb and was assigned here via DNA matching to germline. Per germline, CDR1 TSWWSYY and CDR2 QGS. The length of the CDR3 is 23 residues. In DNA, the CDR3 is TGTGCTCCTGGGGAACCCAATAATCTGCCCCGGTACTGGGGGATACGGGACACCGATAAACTCATCTTT. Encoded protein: CAPGEPNNLPRYWGIRDTDKLIF.

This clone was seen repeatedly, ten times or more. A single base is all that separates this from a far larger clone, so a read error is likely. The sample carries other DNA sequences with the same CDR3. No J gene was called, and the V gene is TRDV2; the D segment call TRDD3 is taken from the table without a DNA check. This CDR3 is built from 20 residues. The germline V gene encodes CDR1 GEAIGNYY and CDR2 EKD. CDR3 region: CACDRLLGDSLDRHTDKLIF. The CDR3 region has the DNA TGTGCCTGTGACAGACTGCTGGGGGATTCGCTAGACCGACACACCGATAAGCTCATCTTT.

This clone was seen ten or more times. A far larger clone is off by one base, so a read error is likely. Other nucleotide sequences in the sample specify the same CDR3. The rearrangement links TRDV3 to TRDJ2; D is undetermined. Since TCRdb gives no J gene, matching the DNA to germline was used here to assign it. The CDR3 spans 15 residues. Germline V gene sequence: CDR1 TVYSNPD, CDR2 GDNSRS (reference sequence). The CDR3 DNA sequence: TGTGCCTTTACATTTCCCACCTCGTTGACGGCACAACTCTTCTTT. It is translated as CAFTFPTSLTAQLFF.

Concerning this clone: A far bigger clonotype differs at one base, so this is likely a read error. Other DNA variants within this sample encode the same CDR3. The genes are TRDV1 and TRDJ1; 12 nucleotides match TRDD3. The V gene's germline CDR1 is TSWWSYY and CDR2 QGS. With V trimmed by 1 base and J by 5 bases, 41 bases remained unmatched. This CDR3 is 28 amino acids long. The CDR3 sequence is CALGEPSTTTSVNHTGGYPLWGTDKLIF. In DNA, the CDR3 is TGTGCTCTTGGGGAACCCTCGACTACTACTTCCGTCAATCATACTGGGGGATACCCTCTTTGGGGCACTGATAAACTCATCTTT.

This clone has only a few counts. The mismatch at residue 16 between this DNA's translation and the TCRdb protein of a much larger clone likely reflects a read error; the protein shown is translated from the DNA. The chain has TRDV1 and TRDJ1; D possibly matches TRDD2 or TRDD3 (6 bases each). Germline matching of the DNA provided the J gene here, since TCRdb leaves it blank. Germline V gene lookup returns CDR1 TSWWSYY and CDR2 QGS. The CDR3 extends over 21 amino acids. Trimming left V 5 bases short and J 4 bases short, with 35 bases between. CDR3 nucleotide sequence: TGTGCTCTTGGGAAAGGCTCCTACGGGGGAGTACGATTAGGGTACATCGATAAACTCATCTTT. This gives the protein CALGKGSYGGVRLGYIDKLIF.

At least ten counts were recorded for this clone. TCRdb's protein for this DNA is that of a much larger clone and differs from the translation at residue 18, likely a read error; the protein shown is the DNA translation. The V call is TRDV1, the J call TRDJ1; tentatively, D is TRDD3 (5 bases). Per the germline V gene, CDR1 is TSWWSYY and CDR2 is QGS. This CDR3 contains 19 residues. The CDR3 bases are TGTGCTCTTGGGGAAACGTGGGGTCCCTCAGGGAAGTACACCGATAAACTCACCTTT. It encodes CALGETWGPSGKYTDKLTF.

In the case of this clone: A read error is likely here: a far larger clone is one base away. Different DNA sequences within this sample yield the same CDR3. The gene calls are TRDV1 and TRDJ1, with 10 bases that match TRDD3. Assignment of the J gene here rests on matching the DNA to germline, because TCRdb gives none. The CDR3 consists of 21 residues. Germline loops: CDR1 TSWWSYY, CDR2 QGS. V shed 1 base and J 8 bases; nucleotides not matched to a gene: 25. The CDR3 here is CALGERGVLGDVSSRERKLIF. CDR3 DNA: TGTGCTCTTGGGGAACGGGGGGTACTGGGGGATGTTTCCTCGAGGGAGAGAAAACTCATCTTT.

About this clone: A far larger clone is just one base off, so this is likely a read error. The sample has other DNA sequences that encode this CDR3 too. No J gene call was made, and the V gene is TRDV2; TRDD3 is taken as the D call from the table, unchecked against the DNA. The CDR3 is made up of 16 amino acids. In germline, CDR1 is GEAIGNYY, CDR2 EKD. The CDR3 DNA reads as TGTGCCTGTGATACCGACAAGGGGAGCGACACCGATAAGCTCATCTTT. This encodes CACDTDKGSDTDKLIF.

CDR3 nucleotide sequence: TGTGCTCTTGGGGAAAGGGGAAGCTGGGGGCCATACACCGATAAACTCATCTTT. Amino acid sequence: CALGERGSWGPYTDKLIF. This chain links TRDV1 with TRDJ1, with 7 bases aligning to TRDD3. Since TCRdb gives no J gene, matching the DNA to germline was used here to assign it. The V and J ends lost 2 bases and 0 bases, in that order; junction bases with no gene match: 12. The CDR3 length is 18 residues. Germline CDR1 TSWWSYY, CDR2 QGS.

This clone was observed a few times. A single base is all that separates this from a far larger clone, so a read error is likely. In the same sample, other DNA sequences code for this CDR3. The chain's CDR3 is CALGDCTGGYEKLIF. For the CDR3, the DNA is TGTGCCCTTGGGGACTGCACTGGGGGATACGAGAAACTCATCTTT. The chain carries TRDV1 and TRDJ1, with 13 bases fitting TRDD3. The CDR3 spans 15 residues. Germline V gene sequence: CDR1 TSWWSYY, CDR2 QGS.

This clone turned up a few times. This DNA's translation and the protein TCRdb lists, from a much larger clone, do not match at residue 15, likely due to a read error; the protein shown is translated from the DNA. The CDR3: CAVFLAFLPRGIWSSSTGYTDKLIF. The CDR3 bases are TGTGCTGTTTTCTTAGCCTTCCTACCCCGGGGGATATGGTCATCGAGTACGGGGTACACCGATAAACTCATCTTT. The rearrangement uses TRAV36/DV7 and TRDJ1; TRDD2 might be the D (9 bases). Germline CDR1 and CDR2: VTNFRS and LTSSGIE (reference sequence). The CDR3 extends over 25 amino acids. V dropped 5 bases and J dropped 0 bases, with 47 bases sitting between them.

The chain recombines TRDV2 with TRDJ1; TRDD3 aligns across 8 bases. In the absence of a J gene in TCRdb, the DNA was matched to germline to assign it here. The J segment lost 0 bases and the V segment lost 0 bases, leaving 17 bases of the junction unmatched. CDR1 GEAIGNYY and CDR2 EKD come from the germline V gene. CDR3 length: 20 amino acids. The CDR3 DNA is TGTGCCTGTGACACCGGTGAGGGATACGCGAACCGCCAGGACACCGATAAACTCATCTTT. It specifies CACDTGEGYANRQDTDKLIF.